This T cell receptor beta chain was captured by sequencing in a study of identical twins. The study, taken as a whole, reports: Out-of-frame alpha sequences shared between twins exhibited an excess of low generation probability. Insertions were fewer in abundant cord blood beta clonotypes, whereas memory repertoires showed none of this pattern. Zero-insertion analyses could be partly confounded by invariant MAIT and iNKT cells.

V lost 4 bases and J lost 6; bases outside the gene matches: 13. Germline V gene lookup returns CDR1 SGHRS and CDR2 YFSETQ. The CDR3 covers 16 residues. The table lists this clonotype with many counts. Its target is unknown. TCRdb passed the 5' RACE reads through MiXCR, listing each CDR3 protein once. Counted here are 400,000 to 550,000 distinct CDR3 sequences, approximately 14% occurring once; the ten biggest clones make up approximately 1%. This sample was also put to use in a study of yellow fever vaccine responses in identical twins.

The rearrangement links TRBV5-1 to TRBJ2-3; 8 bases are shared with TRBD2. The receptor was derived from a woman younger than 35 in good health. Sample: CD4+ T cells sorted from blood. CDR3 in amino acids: CASSIGLARDLDTQYF. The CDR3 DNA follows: TGCGCCAGCAGCATAGGACTAGCCCGCGACCTGGATACGCAGTATTTT.